The rows below give T cell receptor beta chains drawn from one sample of a study of T cells expressing NK-cell markers. From the 5' RACE reads, TCRdb lists one entry per CDR3 protein and no DNA. The repertoire table contains about 260,000 distinct CDR3 sequences. Specimen: blood T cells: a sorted CD56 or NKG2C T cell subset, CD4+ or CD8+ T cells, or bulk PBMC T cells (not recorded which). The receptor set was obtained from a woman between 18 and 69 years old in good health. The CDR3 runs from the conserved cysteine through the conserved F or W.

TRBV7-6	TRBJ1-1	CASSVSLGSEAFF
TRBV5-1	TRBJ2-1	CASSSDYINNEQFF
TRBV12-3/TRBV12-4	TRBJ2-7	CASSLGGGYRPYEQYF
TRBV4-3	TRBJ2-3	CASSQEGPRTGVPDTQYF
TRBV19	TRBJ1-4	CASSWGEKLFF
TRBV30	TRBJ2-5	CAWRSAGAETQYF
TRBV24-1	TRBJ2-2	CATSAGNTGELFF
TRBV6-2/TRBV6-3	TRBJ2-3	CATSPLAGFTDTQYF
TRBV10-3	TRBJ2-7	CAISETRGIPSYEQYF
TRBV7-3	TRBJ2-2	CASSLMPFRELFF
TRBV12-3/TRBV12-4	TRBJ1-1	CASSFDRGGRAFF
TRBV5-1	TRBJ2-1	CASSAWEEQFF
TRBV15	TRBJ1-2	CATSGENGDRTYGYTF
TRBV6-1	TRBJ2-5	CASSRDVKKTQYF
TRBV4-3	TRBJ2-6	CASNQAAGQGGFAGANVLTF
TRBV5-5	TRBJ2-1	CASSPRLAGGRDEQFF
TRBV2	TRBJ2-1	CASSERASGFLEFF
TRBV20-1	TRBJ2-1	CSARSWGYNEQFF
TRBV6-2/TRBV6-3	TRBJ2-6	CASSTRDRGGSGANVLTF
TRBV12-3/TRBV12-4	TRBJ2-3	CASNPGPAGDTQYF
TRBV5-1	TRBJ2-3	CASSLSGSADTQYF
TRBV7-2	TRBJ2-3	CASSLHSVADTQYF
TRBV6-1	TRBJ1-3	CASSRTGTGGNTIYF
TRBV3-1	TRBJ2-2	CASSPQTGELFF